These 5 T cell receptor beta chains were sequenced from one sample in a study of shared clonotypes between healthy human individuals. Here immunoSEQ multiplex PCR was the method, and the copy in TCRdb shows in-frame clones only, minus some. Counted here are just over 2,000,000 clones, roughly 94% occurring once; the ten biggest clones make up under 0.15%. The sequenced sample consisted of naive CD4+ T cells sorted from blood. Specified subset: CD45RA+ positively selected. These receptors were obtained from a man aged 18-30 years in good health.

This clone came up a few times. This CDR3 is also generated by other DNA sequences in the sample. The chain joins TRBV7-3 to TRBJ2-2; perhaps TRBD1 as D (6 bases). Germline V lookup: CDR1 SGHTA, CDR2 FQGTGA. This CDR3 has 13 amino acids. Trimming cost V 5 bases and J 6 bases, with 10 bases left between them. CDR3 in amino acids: CASSTAGAGELFF. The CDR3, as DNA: TGTGCCAGCAGCACAGCAGGGGCCGGGGAGCTGTTTTTT. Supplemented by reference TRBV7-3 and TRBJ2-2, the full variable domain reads GAGVSQTPSNKVTEKGKYVELRCDPISGHTALYWYRQSLGQGPEFLIYFQGTGAADDSGLPNDRFFAVRPEGSVSTLKIQRTERGDSAVYLCASSTAGAGELFFGEGSRLTVL.

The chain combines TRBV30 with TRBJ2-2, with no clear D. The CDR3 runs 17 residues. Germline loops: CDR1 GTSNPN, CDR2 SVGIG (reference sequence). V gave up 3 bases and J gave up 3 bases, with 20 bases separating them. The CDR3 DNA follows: TGTGCCTGGAGGCCCCTGCCGTCCCCAAGGGACACCGGGGAGCTGTTTTTT. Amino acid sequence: CAWRPLPSPRDTGELFF.

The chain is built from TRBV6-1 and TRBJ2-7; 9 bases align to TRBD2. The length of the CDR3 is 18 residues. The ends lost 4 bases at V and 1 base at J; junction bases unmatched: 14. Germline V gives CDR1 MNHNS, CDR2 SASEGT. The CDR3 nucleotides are TGTGCCAGCAGTGGGATCAAACCACCGGGACTAGCTTCCTACGAGCAGTACTTC. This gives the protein CASSGIKPPGLASYEQYF.

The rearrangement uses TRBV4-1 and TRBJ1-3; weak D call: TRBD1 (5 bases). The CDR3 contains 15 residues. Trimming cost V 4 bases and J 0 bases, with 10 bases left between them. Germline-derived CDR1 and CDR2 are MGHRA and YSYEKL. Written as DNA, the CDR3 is TGCGCCAGCAGCCGTGGGGACGCCTCTGGAAACACCATATATTTT. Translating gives CASSRGDASGNTIYF.

CDR3 region: CAWSVGGYRGTDTQYF. In DNA form, the CDR3 reads TGTGCCTGGAGTGTAGGAGGGTACCGGGGCACAGATACGCAGTATTTT. The chain uses TRBV30 and TRBJ2-3; a weak D match, TRBD2 (6 bases). Trimming removed 0 bases from V and 1 base from J, with 14 bases in between. The CDR3 consists of 16 residues. The germline V gene encodes CDR1 GTSNPN and CDR2 SVGIG (reference sequence). Supplemented by reference TRBV30 and TRBJ2-3, the full variable domain reads SQTIHQWPATLVQPVGSPLSLECTVEGTSNPNLYWYRQAAGRGLQLLFYSVGIGQISSEVPQNLSASRPQDRQFILSSKKLLLSDSGFYLCAWSVGGYRGTDTQYFGPGTRLTVL.